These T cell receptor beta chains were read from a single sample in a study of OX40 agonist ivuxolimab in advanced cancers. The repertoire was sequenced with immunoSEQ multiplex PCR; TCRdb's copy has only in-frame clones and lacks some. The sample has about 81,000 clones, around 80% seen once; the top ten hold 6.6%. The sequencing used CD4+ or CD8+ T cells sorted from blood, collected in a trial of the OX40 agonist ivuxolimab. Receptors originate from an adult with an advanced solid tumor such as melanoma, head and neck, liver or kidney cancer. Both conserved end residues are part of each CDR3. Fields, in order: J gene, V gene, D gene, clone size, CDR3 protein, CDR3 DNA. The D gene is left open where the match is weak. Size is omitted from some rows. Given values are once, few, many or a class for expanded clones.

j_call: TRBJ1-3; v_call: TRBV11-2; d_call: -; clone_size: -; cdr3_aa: CASSLDHSGNTIYF; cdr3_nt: TGTGCCAGCAGCTTAGACCACTCTGGAAACACCATATATTTT
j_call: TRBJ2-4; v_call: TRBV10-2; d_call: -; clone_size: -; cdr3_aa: CASSDGGPPIQYF; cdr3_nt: TGCGCCAGCAGTGACGGGGGACCTCCGATTCAGTACTTC
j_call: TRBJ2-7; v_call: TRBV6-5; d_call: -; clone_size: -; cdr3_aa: CASQTRVEQYF; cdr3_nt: TGTGCCAGCCAGACTAGGGTCGAGCAGTACTTC
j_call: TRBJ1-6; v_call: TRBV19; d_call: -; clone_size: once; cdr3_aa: CASSIGTAAVLHF; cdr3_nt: TGTGCCAGTAGTATAGGAACGGCCGCGGTCCTCCACTTT
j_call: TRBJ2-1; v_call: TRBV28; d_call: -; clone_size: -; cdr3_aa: CASSFRDGSGNEQFF; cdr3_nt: TGTGCCAGCAGTTTTCGAGACGGGAGCGGTAATGAGCAGTTCTTC
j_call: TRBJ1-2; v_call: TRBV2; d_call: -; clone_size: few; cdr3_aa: CASTIGQSSLFYGYTF; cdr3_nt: TGTGCCAGCACAATCGGACAGTCTTCTCTTTTCTATGGCTACACCTTC
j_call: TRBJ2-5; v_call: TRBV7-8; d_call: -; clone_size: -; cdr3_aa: CASSLPHSGAQYF; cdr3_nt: TGTGCCAGCAGCTTACCCCACTCCGGCGCCCAGTACTTC
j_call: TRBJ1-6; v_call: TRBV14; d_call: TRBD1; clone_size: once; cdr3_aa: CASSQALEGQGNSPLHF; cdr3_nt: TGTGCCAGCAGCCAAGCATTGGAGGGACAGGGGAATTCACCCCTCCACTTT
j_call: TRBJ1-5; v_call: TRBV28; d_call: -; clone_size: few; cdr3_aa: CASSLKDQPQHF; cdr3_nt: TGTGCCAGCAGTTTGAAGGACCAGCCCCAGCATTTT
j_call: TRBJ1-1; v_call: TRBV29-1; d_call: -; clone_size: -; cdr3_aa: CSVERGTLPGPEAFF; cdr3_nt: TGCAGCGTTGAGAGGGGGACCCTGCCGGGCCCTGAAGCTTTCTTT